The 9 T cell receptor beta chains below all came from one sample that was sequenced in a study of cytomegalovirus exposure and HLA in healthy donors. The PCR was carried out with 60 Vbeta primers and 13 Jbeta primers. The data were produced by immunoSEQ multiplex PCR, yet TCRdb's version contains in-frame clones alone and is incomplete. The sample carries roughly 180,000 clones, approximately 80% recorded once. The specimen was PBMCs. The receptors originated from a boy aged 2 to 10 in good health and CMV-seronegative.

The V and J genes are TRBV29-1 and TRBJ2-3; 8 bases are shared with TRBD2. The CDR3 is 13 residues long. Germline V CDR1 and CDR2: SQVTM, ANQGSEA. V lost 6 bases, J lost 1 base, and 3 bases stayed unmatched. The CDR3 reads CSVSGGRTDTQYF. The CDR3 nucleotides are TGCAGCGTGAGCGGGGGCCGCACAGATACGCAGTATTTT.

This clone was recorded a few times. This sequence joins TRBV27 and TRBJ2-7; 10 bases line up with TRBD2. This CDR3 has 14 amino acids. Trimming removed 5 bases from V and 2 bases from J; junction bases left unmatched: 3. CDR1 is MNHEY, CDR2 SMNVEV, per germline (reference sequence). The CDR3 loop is CASSQAGGAYEQYF. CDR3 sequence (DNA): TGTGCCAGCAGTCAAGCGGGAGGGGCCTACGAGCAGTACTTC.

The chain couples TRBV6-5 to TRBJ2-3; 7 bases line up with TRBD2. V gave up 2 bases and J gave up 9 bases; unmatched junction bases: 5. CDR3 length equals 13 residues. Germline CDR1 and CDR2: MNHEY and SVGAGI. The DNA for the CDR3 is TGTGCCAGCAGTTACGGGCGGGAGTTAACGCAGTATTTT. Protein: CASSYGRELTQYF.

CDR3: CAGGEQFF. CDR3 nucleotides: TGTGCAGGGGGCGAGCAGTTCTTC. The chain couples TRBV12-2 to TRBJ2-1; the table's D call of TRBD1 was not tested on the DNA. TRBV12-2 has pseudogene status. The CDR3 has 8 residues.

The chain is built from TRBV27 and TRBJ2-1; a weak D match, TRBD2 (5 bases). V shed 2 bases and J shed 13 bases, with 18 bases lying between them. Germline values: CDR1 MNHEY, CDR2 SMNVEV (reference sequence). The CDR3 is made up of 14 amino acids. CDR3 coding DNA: TGTGCCAGCAGTTTAGGATCGGCTCCCCGGGAACAGTTCTTC. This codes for CASSLGSAPREQFF.

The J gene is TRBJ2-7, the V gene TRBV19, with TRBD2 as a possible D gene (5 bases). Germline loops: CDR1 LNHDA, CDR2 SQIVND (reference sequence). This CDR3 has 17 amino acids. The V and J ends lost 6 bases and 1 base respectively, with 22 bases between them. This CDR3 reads CASSITGVSPGSYEQYV. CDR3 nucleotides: TGTGCCAGTAGCATTACCGGGGTATCCCCCGGGTCCTACGAGCAGTACGTC.

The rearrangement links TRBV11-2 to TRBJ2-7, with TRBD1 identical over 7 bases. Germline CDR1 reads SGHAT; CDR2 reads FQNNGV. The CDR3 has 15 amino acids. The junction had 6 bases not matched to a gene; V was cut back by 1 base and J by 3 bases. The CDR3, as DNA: TGTGCCAGCAGCTTAGGACAGGGCTTCCTCTACGAGCAGTACTTC. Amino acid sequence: CASSLGQGFLYEQYF.

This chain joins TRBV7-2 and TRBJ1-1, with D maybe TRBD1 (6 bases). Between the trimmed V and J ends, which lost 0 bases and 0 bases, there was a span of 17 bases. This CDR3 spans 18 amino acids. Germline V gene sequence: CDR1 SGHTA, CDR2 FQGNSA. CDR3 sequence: CASSLAGTRGILNTEAFF. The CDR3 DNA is TGTGCCAGCAGCTTAGCCGGGACAAGGGGTATTCTGAACACTGAAGCTTTCTTT.

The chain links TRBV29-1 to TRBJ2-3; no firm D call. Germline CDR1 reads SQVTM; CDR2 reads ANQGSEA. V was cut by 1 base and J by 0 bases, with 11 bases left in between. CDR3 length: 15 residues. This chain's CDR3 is CSVEGAVDSTDTQYF. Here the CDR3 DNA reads TGCAGCGTTGAAGGGGCCGTAGACAGCACAGATACGCAGTATTTT.